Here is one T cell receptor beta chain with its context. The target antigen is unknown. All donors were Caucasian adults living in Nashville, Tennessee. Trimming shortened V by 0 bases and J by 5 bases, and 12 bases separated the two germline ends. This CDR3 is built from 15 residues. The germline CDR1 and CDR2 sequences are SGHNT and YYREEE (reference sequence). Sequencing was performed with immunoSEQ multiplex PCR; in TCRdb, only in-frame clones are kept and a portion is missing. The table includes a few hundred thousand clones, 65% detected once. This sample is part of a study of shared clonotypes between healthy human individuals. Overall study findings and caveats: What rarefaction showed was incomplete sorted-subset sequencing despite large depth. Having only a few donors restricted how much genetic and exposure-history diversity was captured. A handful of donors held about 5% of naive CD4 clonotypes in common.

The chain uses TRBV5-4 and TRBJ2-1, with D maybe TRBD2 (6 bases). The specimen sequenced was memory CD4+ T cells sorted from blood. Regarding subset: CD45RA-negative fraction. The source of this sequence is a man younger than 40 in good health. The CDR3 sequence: CASSLVLAPHNEQFF. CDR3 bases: TGTGCCAGCAGCTTGGTTCTAGCGCCCCACAATGAGCAGTTCTTC. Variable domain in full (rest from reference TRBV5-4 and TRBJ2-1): ETGVTQSPTHLIKTRGQQVTLRCSSQSGHNTVSWYQQALGQGPQFIFQYYREEENGRGNFPPRFSGLQFPNYSSELNVNALELDDSALYLCASSLVLAPHNEQFFGPGTRLTVL.